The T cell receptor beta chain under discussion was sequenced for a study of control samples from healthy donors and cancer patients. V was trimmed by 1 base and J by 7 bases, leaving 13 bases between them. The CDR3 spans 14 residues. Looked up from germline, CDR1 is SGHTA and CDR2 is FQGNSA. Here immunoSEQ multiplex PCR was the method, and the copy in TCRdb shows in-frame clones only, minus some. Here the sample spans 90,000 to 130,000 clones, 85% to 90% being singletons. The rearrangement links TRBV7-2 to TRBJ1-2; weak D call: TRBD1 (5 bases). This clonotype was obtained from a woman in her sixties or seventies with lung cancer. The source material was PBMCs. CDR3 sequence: CASSLVPGEGGYTF. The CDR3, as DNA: TGTGCCAGCAGCTTAGTTCCGGGGGAGGGTGGCTACACCTTC.